These T cell receptor beta chains were read from a single sample in a study of blood T cell repertoires in COVID-19. Method: immunoSEQ multiplex PCR; TCRdb's copy keeps in-frame clones and lacks some. Of about 160,000 clones in the sample, around 78% were seen once. The sample taken for sequencing was PBMCs or T cells enriched from blood (not recorded which). The receptors derive from a woman in her 50s who had recovered from COVID-19. CDR3s include the opening cysteine and the closing phenylalanine or tryptophan. D genes are given only for firm matches. Rows may omit the clone size; those that give it use once, few, many or a size class.

>-|TRBV21-1|-|TRBJ2-5
TGTGCCAGCAGCAAGGTGGGCTTCCAAGAGACCCAGTACTTC
CASSKVGFQETQYF
>-|TRBV7-2|-|TRBJ1-5
TGTGCCAGCAGCCCCGGGCGGGATAAGAGCAATCAGCCCCAGCATTTT
CASSPGRDKSNQPQHF
>-|TRBV5-4|-|TRBJ2-1
TGTGCCAGCAGCTTGGGTGGCGGGCAGTACCTTTACAATGAGCAGTTCTTC
CASSLGGGQYLYNEQFF
>-|TRBV9|-|TRBJ1-2
TGTGCCCGCAGCGTAGGGGGGGGTCCTTATGGCTACACCTTC
CARSVGGGPYGYTF
>-|TRBV27|-|TRBJ1-3
TGTGCCAGCAGTTTAAATTTCCAAAACTCTGGAAACACCATATATTTT
CASSLNFQNSGNTIYF
>-|TRBV5-5|-|TRBJ1-5
TGTGCCAGCAGCTTGGTGACAGGTAGCAATCAGCCCCAGCATTTT
CASSLVTGSNQPQHF
>-|TRBV11-3|TRBD1|TRBJ2-1
TGTGCCAGCACTCCGGGACAGGGAAATGAGCAGTTCTTC
CASTPGQGNEQFF
>-|TRBV11-3|-|TRBJ1-3
TGTGCCAGCAGCTTGCAGGGACTCTCTGGAAACACCATATATTTT
CASSLQGLSGNTIYF
>-|TRBV21-1|-|TRBJ1-2
TGTGCCAGCAACCCGGACAGGGGGGTAAGCTACACCTTC
CASNPDRGVSYTF
>-|TRBV11-3|-|TRBJ2-2
TGTGCCAGCACCCGGTCGGGATCGTGGGTCACCGGGGAGCTGTTTTTT
CASTRSGSWVTGELFF
>-|TRBV30|-|TRBJ1-1
TGTGCCTGGAGCAGAGGATGGAACACTGAAGCTTTCTTT
CAWSRGWNTEAFF
>-|TRBV3-1/TRBV3-2|-|TRBJ2-1
TGTGCCAGCAGCCAAAATAGCGGCCCGTACAATGAGCAGTTCTTC
CASSQNSGPYNEQFF
>few|TRBV9|-|TRBJ2-1
TGTGCCAGCAGCGTGGGGGGAGGCGGGGAGCAGTTCTTC
CASSVGGGGEQFF
>-|TRBV28|TRBD1|TRBJ1-5
TGTGCCAGCAACAGGGGTAGCAATCAGCCCCAGCATTTT
CASNRGSNQPQHF
>-|TRBV14|-|TRBJ2-1
TGTGCACGGGGGTCGGGGGGCCGCTCCTACAATGAGCAGTTCTTC
CARGSGGRSYNEQFF
>-|TRBV9|TRBD2|TRBJ2-2
TGTGCCAGCAGCGTGGACCCGGGACTACCCGGGGAGCTGTTTTTT
CASSVDPGLPGELFF
>-|TRBV30|-|TRBJ1-6
TGTGCCTGGAGTGTAGCGGGGGTTGGTAATTCACCCCTCCACTTT
CAWSVAGVGNSPLHF
>-|TRBV25-1|-|TRBJ1-1
TGTGCCAGCAGTGAATCCGCGGGGGCCCTGAACACTGAAGCTTTCTTT
CASSESAGALNTEAFF
>-|TRBV7-8|TRBD2|TRBJ2-1
TGTGCCAGCAGCTTACTAGCGGGGAGGGGTAATGAGCAGTTCTTC
CASSLLAGRGNEQFF
>-|TRBV6-5|-|TRBJ2-2
TGTGCCAGCAGTTACTCGGCTGCCGGGGAGCTGTTTTTT
CASSYSAAGELFF
>-|TRBV11-3|TRBD2|TRBJ2-5
TGTGCCAGCAGCTTAGATCAGATAGCGGGAGCTAAGGAGACCCAGTACTTC
CASSLDQIAGAKETQYF
>-|TRBV7-2|-|TRBJ1-2
TGTGCCAGCAGCTTAGTTGCAGGGGCGCACGGCTACACCTTC
CASSLVAGAHGYTF
>-|TRBV15|-|TRBJ2-3
TGTGCCGCAGCGGAGGGCAGTCTCACAGATACGCAGTATTTT
CAAAEGSLTDTQYF
>-|TRBV28|-|TRBJ2-1
TGTGCCAGCAGACTTCCTCGGCGGGTACCGAGGAGCTCCTACAATGAGCAGTTCTTC
CASRLPRRVPRSSYNEQFF
>-|TRBV19|TRBD1|TRBJ1-2
TGTGCCAGTAGTCCTTGGGAAGGACAGGGGGCGAACTATGGCTACACCTTC
CASSPWEGQGANYGYTF
>-|TRBV7-8|-|TRBJ1-3
TGTGCCAGCAGCGCTCGGACAGGAAACACCATATATTTT
CASSARTGNTIYF